The next 31 T cell receptor beta chains were all read from a single sample in a study of beta chain features in type 1 diabetes. The entirety of the isolated RNA underwent reverse transcription, so expressed TCRB transcripts were sequenced. The protocol was immunoSEQ multiplex PCR, while the TCRdb copy is restricted to in-frame clones and leaves out a portion. The sample has around 330,000 clones; 8% to 13% are singletons. Material for sequencing was naive CD4+ T cells from blood. These receptors all stem from a woman between 25 and 40 years old in good health.

The CDR3 coding sequence is TGTGCCAGCAGTTACGGGACAGGGAATCAGCCCCAGCATTTT. Protein sequence: CASSYGTGNQPQHF. V and J are TRBV6-6 and TRBJ1-5, with 9 bases identical to TRBD1. Germline V gene data show CDR1 as MNHNY and CDR2 as SVGAGI (reference sequence). This CDR3 is built from 14 residues. V was pared by 2 bases and J by 4 bases, with 0 bases of the junction left unmatched.

This clone was counted only a few times. This rearrangement joins TRBV5-6 to TRBJ2-1, with 7 bases lining up with TRBD2. The CDR3 consists of 12 residues. V was pared by 3 bases and J by 9 bases, with 3 bases of the junction left unmatched. Germline loops: CDR1 SGHDT, CDR2 YYEEEE. This chain's CDR3 is CASSSVAGEQFF. CDR3 sequence (DNA): TGTGCCAGCAGCTCCGTAGCGGGTGAGCAGTTCTTC.

The chain is built from TRBV12-5 and TRBJ2-7; 7 bases align to TRBD2. After removal of 2 bases from V and 3 bases from J, the junction contained 13 bases not matched to a gene. The CDR3 is 17 amino acids. CDR1 is LGHNT and CDR2 is FRNRAP in the germline V gene. CDR3 in amino acids: CASGLSSGIEGCYEQYF. Written as DNA, the CDR3 is TGTGCTAGTGGTTTGTCTAGCGGAATCGAGGGTTGCTACGAGCAGTACTTC.

This clone turned up a few times. This chain links TRBV7-2 with TRBJ1-1, with a tentative D call TRBD1 (6 bases). V was clipped by 4 bases and J by 7 bases, with 13 bases between them. Germline CDR1 reads SGHTA; CDR2 reads FQGNSA. The CDR3 has 13 residues. DNA of the CDR3: TGTGCCAGCAGCTCCAGACAGGCTTATGAAGCTTTCTTT. It codes for CASSSRQAYEAFF.

With respect to this clone: The sample carries other DNA sequences with the same CDR3. The CDR3 DNA follows: TGTGCCAGCTCGCTAGGGGGCAACTATGGCTACACCTTC. The encoded protein is CASSLGGNYGYTF. This rearrangement joins TRBV7-9 to TRBJ1-2, with 7 nucleotides matching TRBD1. This CDR3 comprises 13 residues. CDR1 is SEHNR and CDR2 is FQNEAQ in the germline V gene (reference sequence). The V segment lost 8 bases and the J segment 2 bases; nucleotides outside the gene matches: 5.

In this sample, this clone turned up a few times. The chain has TRBV19 and TRBJ1-5; 8 nucleotides align to TRBD1. J gave up 5 bases and V 4 bases, and 7 bases lay outside the gene matches. Germline V gives CDR1 LNHDA, CDR2 SQIVND (reference sequence). The CDR3 totals 15 residues. The CDR3: CASSRRGQGDQPQHF. As DNA, the CDR3 is TGTGCCAGTAGTAGGAGAGGACAGGGCGATCAGCCCCAGCATTTT.

This clone was found a few times. The J gene is TRBJ2-1, the V gene TRBV19; a possible D gene is TRBD1 (6 bases). The V gene lost 5 bases and the J gene lost 5 bases, with 22 bases spanning the gap. The CDR3 totals 17 residues. Germline V lookup: CDR1 LNHDA, CDR2 SQIVND (reference sequence). The CDR3 nucleotides read TGTGCCAGTAGTGTCCGGGACAAGACCTCCAGAGACAATGAGCAGTTCTTC. It specifies CASSVRDKTSRDNEQFF.

Here the CDR3 reads CASSPGQGNSHEQYF. The DNA of the CDR3 is TGTGCCAGCAGCCCGGGACAGGGGAATTCCCACGAGCAGTACTTC. V is TRBV7-9 and J is TRBJ2-7; TRBD1 aligns across 10 bases. Unmatched junction bases numbered 9, after V lost 5 bases and J lost 5 bases. CDR1 and CDR2 (germline): SEHNR, FQNEAQ (reference sequence). The CDR3 consists of 15 residues.

This chain uses TRBV6-9 with TRBJ2-4; 9 bases match TRBD1. Losses at the gene ends were 3 bases for V and 13 bases for J; bases not matched to a gene: 16. This CDR3 spans 16 amino acids. CDR1 MNHGY and CDR2 SVAAGI come from the germline V gene. The CDR3 region is CASSYDPGQGDPRQYF. The CDR3, as DNA: TGTGCCAGCAGTTACGACCCGGGACAGGGTGATCCCCGCCAGTACTTC.

This clone was recorded a few times. The chain uses TRBV2 and TRBJ2-7, with 11 bases lining up with TRBD1. V dropped 6 bases and J dropped 0; count of bases not matched to a gene: 1. The CDR3 loop spans 14 amino acids. CDR1 and CDR2 from the germline V gene are SNHLY and FYNNEI. CDR3 sequence reads: CASSGQGASYEQYF. In DNA, the CDR3 is TGTGCCAGCAGCGGACAGGGGGCCTCCTACGAGCAGTACTTC. Drawing the rest from reference TRBV2 and TRBJ2-7, the complete variable domain is EPEVTQTPSHQVTQMGQEVILRCVPISNHLYFYWYRQILGQKVEFLVSFYNNEISEKSEIFDDQFSVERPDGSNFTLKIRSTKLEDSAMYFCASSGQGASYEQYFGPGTRLTVT.

The rearrangement uses TRBV2 and TRBJ2-3; the D gene is possibly TRBD2 (5 bases). The CDR3 is 15 residues long. V was clipped by 7 bases and J by 1 base, with 15 bases between them. The V gene's germline CDR1 is SNHLY and CDR2 FYNNEI. CDR3 region: CASKRAGLGTDTQYF. For the CDR3, the DNA is TGTGCCAGCAAAAGGGCAGGACTTGGCACAGATACGCAGTATTTT.

The chain links TRBV7-2 to TRBJ1-5, with 7 positions matching TRBD1. The CDR3 length is 16 residues. Per the germline V gene, CDR1 is SGHTA and CDR2 is FQGNSA. V was pared by 2 bases and J by 3 bases, with 7 bases of the junction left unmatched. The CDR3 coding sequence is TGTGCCAGCAGCTTAATTTCGGGACAGCTCAATCAGCCCCAGCATTTT. Encoded protein: CASSLISGQLNQPQHF.

This clone was observed a few times. Distinct nucleotide sequences in the sample also encode this CDR3. This chain joins TRBV27 and TRBJ2-2; 7 nucleotides line up with TRBD2. With V trimmed by 3 bases and J by 1 base, 2 bases remained unmatched. This CDR3 spans 15 amino acids. CDR1 and CDR2 (germline): MNHEY, SMNVEV (reference sequence). CDR3 nucleotides: TGTGCCAGCAGTTTGGCGGGAGAGAACACCGGGGAGCTGTTTTTT. It yields the protein CASSLAGENTGELFF.

The CDR3 region has the DNA TGCGCCAGCAGCGGCGGGACAGGGCCTGGCTACACCTTC. Translation: CASSGGTGPGYTF. This rearrangement joins TRBV5-1 to TRBJ1-2; 9 bases are a match to TRBD1. The CDR3 runs to 13 residues. In germline, CDR1 is SGHRS, CDR2 YFSETQ. V lost 4 bases and J lost 7; bases outside the gene matches: 5.

This clone was recorded a few times. This chain joins TRBV6-5 and TRBJ2-5; the D gene is possibly TRBD2 (6 bases). The germline V gene encodes CDR1 MNHEY and CDR2 SVGAGI. The CDR3 consists of 14 residues. The ends were cut back, 0 bases at V and 1 base at J, with 6 bases in the middle. The CDR3 nucleotides read TGTGCCAGCAGTTACTCCGGGGGCCAAGAGACCCAGTACTTC. The encoded protein is CASSYSGGQETQYF.

The chain is built from TRBV11-2 and TRBJ2-1, with TRBD2 identical over 9 bases. The CDR3 runs 15 residues. The V gene end was trimmed by 5 bases and the J gene end by 0 bases; junction bases not matched to a gene: 2. Germline V gives CDR1 SGHAT, CDR2 FQNNGV. The CDR3 protein is CASSRSGSSYNEQFF. The CDR3 DNA reads TGTGCCAGCAGCCGTAGCGGGAGCTCCTACAATGAGCAGTTCTTC.

A note on this clone: Other DNA sequences in this specimen translate into the identical CDR3. This rearrangement joins TRBV25-1 to TRBJ2-1; 7 nucleotides line up with TRBD2. Unmatched junction bases numbered 4, after V lost 8 bases and J lost 3 bases. From germline, CDR1 is MGHDK and CDR2 SYGVNS. The length of the CDR3 is 13 residues. CDR3 sequence: CASGVAGYNEQFF. CDR3 DNA: TGTGCCAGCGGAGTAGCGGGCTACAATGAGCAGTTCTTC.

The genes are TRBV23-1 and TRBJ2-7; 8 bases align to TRBD1. TRBV23-1 is labeled an ORF, and its function is uncertain. The J segment lost 0 bases and the V segment lost 9 bases, leaving 7 bases of the junction unmatched. This CDR3 is 14 amino acids long. The chain's CDR3 is CASWSTGDSYEQYF. The CDR3 nucleotides read TGCGCCAGTTGGTCGACAGGGGACTCCTACGAGCAGTACTTC.

The V gene is TRBV2, the J gene TRBJ2-3, with 9 bases lining up with TRBD1. With V trimmed by 5 bases and J by 4 bases, 4 bases remained unmatched. Looked up from germline, CDR1 is SNHLY and CDR2 is FYNNEI. This CDR3 has 14 amino acids. In DNA, the CDR3 is TGTGCCAGCAGTCAGGGACAGGGCCCAGATACGCAGTATTTT. It is translated as CASSQGQGPDTQYF.

This sequence joins TRBV18 and TRBJ2-2; 7 nucleotides agree with TRBD1. Germline CDR1 is KGHSH and CDR2 is LQKENI. With 3 bases clipped from V and 7 bases from J, the junction kept 14 bases outside the gene matches. The CDR3 has 17 amino acids. The CDR3 sequence: CASSPGDGQEGGGELFF. CDR3 sequence (DNA): TGTGCCAGCTCACCGGGCGACGGACAGGAAGGAGGCGGGGAGCTGTTTTTT.

This clone appeared a few times. The J gene is TRBJ2-7, the V gene TRBV7-3, with TRBD2 identical over 10 bases. The germline V gene encodes CDR1 SGHTA and CDR2 FQGTGA. J was trimmed by 3 bases and V by 1 base; bases with no gene match: 3. The CDR3 is 15 amino acids. CDR3 in amino acids: CASSLIAGGHYEQYF. CDR3 DNA sequence: TGTGCCAGCAGCTTAATAGCGGGAGGCCACTACGAGCAGTACTTC.

The chain combines TRBV18 with TRBJ2-2; D perhaps matches TRBD2 (5 bases). Looked up from germline, CDR1 is KGHSH and CDR2 is LQKENI. The CDR3 is made up of 14 amino acids. Between the trimmed V and J ends, which lost 6 bases and 3 bases, there was a span of 11 bases. The CDR3 sequence is CASSSLRDTGELFF. The CDR3 DNA follows: TGTGCCAGCTCGTCGCTGAGGGACACCGGGGAGCTGTTTTTT.

The gene calls are TRBV5-8 and TRBJ2-3, with 16 positions matching TRBD2. V lost 8 bases to trimming and J lost 4 bases; unmatched junction nucleotides: 10. The germline gives CDR1 SGHTS, CDR2 YDEGEE. The CDR3 runs to 17 residues. The CDR3 here is CARGLAGGPRVADTQYF. CDR3 DNA sequence: TGTGCCAGGGGACTAGCGGGAGGGCCGAGGGTTGCAGATACGCAGTATTTT.

The chain recombines TRBV10-3 with TRBJ2-7; TRBD1 is a possible D gene (6 bases). The CDR3 is 14 residues long. Germline lookup yields CDR1 ENHRY and CDR2 SYGVKD. Trimming removed 0 bases at V and 6 bases at J, with 12 bases between. The CDR3 DNA is TGTGCCATCAGTGAGTCGGCAGGGGAGAGCGAGCAGTACTTC. Amino acids: CAISESAGESEQYF.

This chain joins TRBV14 and TRBJ2-5; D gene unclear. V lost 0 bases, J lost 7 bases, and 18 bases lay in between. Germline V lookup: CDR1 SGHDN, CDR2 FVKESK. The CDR3 totals 16 residues. The CDR3 sequence: CASSQDRSLTTSTQYF. The CDR3, as DNA: TGTGCCAGCAGCCAAGATAGGAGCCTCACGACTTCGACCCAGTACTTC.

The chain links TRBV6-1 to TRBJ1-1; tentative D call: TRBD1 (6 bases). CDR1 and CDR2 from the germline V gene are MNHNS and SASEGT. Deletions cut 4 bases from V and 0 bases from J, with 12 bases between. The CDR3 sequence is 15 residues long. The CDR3 here is CASSAGVALNTEAFF. The CDR3 nucleotides read TGTGCCAGCAGTGCAGGGGTCGCACTGAACACTGAAGCTTTCTTT.

This clone was seen only a few times. The chain has TRBV5-1 and TRBJ2-4; TRBD1 matches at 8 bases. CDR1 is SGHRS and CDR2 is YFSETQ in the germline V gene. V lost 0 bases to trimming and J lost 9 bases; unmatched junction nucleotides: 2. The CDR3 has 13 residues. CDR3 region: CASSLGTGPIQYF. The CDR3 region has the DNA TGCGCCAGCAGCTTGGGGACAGGGCCCATTCAGTACTTC.

V is TRBV5-1 and J is TRBJ2-3; D might be TRBD2 (5 bases). Germline V gene lookup returns CDR1 SGHRS and CDR2 YFSETQ. The CDR3 is 16 residues long. The ends were cut back, 2 bases at V and 2 bases at J, with 15 bases in the middle. The CDR3: CASSFERSQTTDTQYF. CDR3 nucleotide sequence: TGCGCCAGCAGCTTCGAGCGGAGCCAAACCACAGATACGCAGTATTTT.

This chain joins TRBV5-1 and TRBJ2-1; unclear D gene. Germline-derived CDR1 and CDR2 are SGHRS and YFSETQ. V lost 4 bases and J lost 0, with 11 bases in between. The CDR3 sequence is 15 residues long. The CDR3 is CASSPDISSYNEQFF. CDR3 DNA: TGCGCCAGCAGCCCTGACATCAGCTCCTACAATGAGCAGTTCTTC.

The chain uses TRBV7-9 and TRBJ2-7; D is ambiguous. With 1 base removed from V and 7 bases from J, the gap between germline ends came to 8 bases. This CDR3 is built from 12 residues. Germline lookup yields CDR1 SEHNR and CDR2 FQNEAQ (reference sequence). CDR3 DNA sequence: TGTGCCAGCAGCTTAGAAGTTCGGGAGCAGTACTTC. Translation gives CASSLEVREQYF.

J is TRBJ1-1 and V is TRBV28; tentative D call: TRBD1 (6 bases). Germline V gene sequence: CDR1 MDHEN, CDR2 SYDVKM. CDR3 length: 14 amino acids. The V gene lost 4 bases and the J gene lost 1 base, with 10 bases spanning the gap. The CDR3 loop is CASSSLTGNTEAFF. The CDR3 nucleotides are TGTGCCAGCAGTTCCTTGACAGGGAACACTGAAGCTTTCTTT. Looking up the rest from reference TRBV28 and TRBJ1-1 gives the full variable domain: DVKVTQSSRYLVKRTGEKVFLECVQDMDHENMFWYRQDPGLGLRLIYFSYDVKMKEKGDIPEGYSVSREKKERFSLILESASTNQTSMYLCASSSLTGNTEAFFGQGTRLTVV.